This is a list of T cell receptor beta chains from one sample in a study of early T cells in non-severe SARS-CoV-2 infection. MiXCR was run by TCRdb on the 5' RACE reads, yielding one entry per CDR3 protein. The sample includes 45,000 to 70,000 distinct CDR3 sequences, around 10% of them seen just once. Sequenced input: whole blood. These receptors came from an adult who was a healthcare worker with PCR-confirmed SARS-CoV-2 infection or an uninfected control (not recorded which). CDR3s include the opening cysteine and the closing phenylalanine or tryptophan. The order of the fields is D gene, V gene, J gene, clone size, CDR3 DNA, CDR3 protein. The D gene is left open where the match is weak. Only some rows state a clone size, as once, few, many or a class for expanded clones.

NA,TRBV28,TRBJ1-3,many,TGTGCCAGCAGTACCCGGACAGTGGGAAACACCATATATTTT,CASSTRTVGNTIYF
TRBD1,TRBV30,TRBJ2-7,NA,TGTGCCCTGAGCAGGGGGTACGAGCAGTACTTC,CALSRGYEQYF
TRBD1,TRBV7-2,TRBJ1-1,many,TGTGCCAGCAGTAGAATACCGGGACAGGGCACTGAAGCTTTCTTT,CASSRIPGQGTEAFF
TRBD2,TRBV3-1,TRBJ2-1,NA,TGTGCCAGCAGCCCCCCTTCCGGGACTAGCGGGAGATATGAGCAGTTCTTC,CASSPPSGTSGRYEQFF
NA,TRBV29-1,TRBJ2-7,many,TGCAGCGTTGTACTAGTCTACGAGCAGTACTTC,CSVVLVYEQYF
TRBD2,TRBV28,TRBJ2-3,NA,TGTGCCAGCACACTAGCGGGAGGAGGGGCAGATACGCAGTATTTT,CASTLAGGGADTQYF
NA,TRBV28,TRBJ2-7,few,TGTGCCAGCAGTTTAGCAGGCTTCTCCTACGAGCAGTACTTC,CASSLAGFSYEQYF
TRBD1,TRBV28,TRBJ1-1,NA,TGTGCCAGCGGGTCAGGGGGCGATTTGAACACTGAAGCTTTCTTT,CASGSGGDLNTEAFF
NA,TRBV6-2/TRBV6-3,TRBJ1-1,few,TGTGCCAGCAGTTACGGGGGCCCTACACTTCGGGCTTTCTTT,CASSYGGPTLRAFF
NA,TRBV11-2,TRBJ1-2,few,TGTGCCAGCACCCATCGACAGTCCGCTTATGGCTACACCTTC,CASTHRQSAYGYTF
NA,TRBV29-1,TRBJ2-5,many,TGCAGCGTCTTACCAAGGAACAGCCCAGAGACCCAGTACTTC,CSVLPRNSPETQYF
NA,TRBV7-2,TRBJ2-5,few,TGTGCCAGCAGCTTAGAGTGGCAGGGTATTGGGCAAGAGACCCAGTACTTC,CASSLEWQGIGQETQYF
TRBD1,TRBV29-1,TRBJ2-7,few,TGCAGCGTGGAGGGACAGGGTGAAGAGCAGTACTTC,CSVEGQGEEQYF
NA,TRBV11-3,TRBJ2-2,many,TGTGCCAGCAGCCCGAGGGGTAACACCGGGGAGCTGTTTTTT,CASSPRGNTGELFF
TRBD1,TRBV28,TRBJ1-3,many,TGTGCCAGCAGTTTGCGACAGGGCTACGGAAACACCATATATTTT,CASSLRQGYGNTIYF
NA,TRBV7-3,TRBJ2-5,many,TGTGCCAGCAGCTTAAATATTGGGCAGGGGAAAGAGACCCAGTACTTC,CASSLNIGQGKETQYF
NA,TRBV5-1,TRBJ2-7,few,TGCGCCAGCAGCCCAGAGTTGTCTGCCTACGAGCAGTACTTC,CASSPELSAYEQYF
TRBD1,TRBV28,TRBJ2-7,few,TGTGCCAGCAGCCCTATCGGACAGGGGTCCTACGAGCAGTACTTC,CASSPIGQGSYEQYF
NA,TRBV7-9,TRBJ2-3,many,TGTGCCAGCAGCCCCGTGGCAGGGCCAACAGATACGCAGTATTTT,CASSPVAGPTDTQYF
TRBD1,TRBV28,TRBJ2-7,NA,TGTGCCAGCAGAGTTGACAGGGTAGGAGAGCAGTACTTC,CASRVDRVGEQYF
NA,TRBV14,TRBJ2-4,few,TGTGCCAGCAGCCAAGATGGGCAGCTAAGGTACTTC,CASSQDGQLRYF
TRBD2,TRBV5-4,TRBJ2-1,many,TGTGCCAGCAGCTTGGGACTAGCGGAAAAGGGTGAGCAGTTCTTC,CASSLGLAEKGEQFF
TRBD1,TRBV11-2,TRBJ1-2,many,TGTGCCAGCAGCATCGCCAGACAGGGCCAAGGCTACACCTTC,CASSIARQGQGYTF
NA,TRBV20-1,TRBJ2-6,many,TGCAGTGCAGACGAACGACAGGCCAACGTCCTGACTTTC,CSADERQANVLTF
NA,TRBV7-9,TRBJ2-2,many,TGTGCCAGCAGCTTAGACGGGGAGCTGTTTTTT,CASSLDGELFF
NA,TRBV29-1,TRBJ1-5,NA,TGCAGCGTTGAAGATTCATATAATCAGCCCCAGCATTTT,CSVEDSYNQPQHF
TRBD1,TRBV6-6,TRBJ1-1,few,TGTGCCAGCAGTTACTTTCAGGGGGGGACTGAAGCTTTCTTT,CASSYFQGGTEAFF
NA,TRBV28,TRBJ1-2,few,TGTGCCAGCAGTACATTGCGGCACGGCTACACCTTC,CASSTLRHGYTF
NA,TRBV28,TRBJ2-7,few,TGTGCCAGCAGTTTAACAGGGTACGAGCAGTACTTC,CASSLTGYEQYF
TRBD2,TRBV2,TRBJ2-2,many,TGTGCCAGCAGGGGAGTGGACTTGATAGCGGGAGAGAACGGGGAGCTGTTTTTT,CASRGVDLIAGENGELFF
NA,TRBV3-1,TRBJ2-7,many,TGTGCCAGCAGCCAAGGGTATCAGGGTTTCTACGAGCAGTACTTC,CASSQGYQGFYEQYF
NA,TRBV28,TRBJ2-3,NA,TGTGCCAGCAGTCGTTTAGAGACTAGCACAGATACGCAGTATTTT,CASSRLETSTDTQYF
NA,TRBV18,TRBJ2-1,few,TGTGCCAGCTCACCAACCCCCGTGAATGAGCAGTTCTTC,CASSPTPVNEQFF
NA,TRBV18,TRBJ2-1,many,TGTGCCAGCTCACCAGGACTAAAGGAAAATGAGCAGTTCTTC,CASSPGLKENEQFF
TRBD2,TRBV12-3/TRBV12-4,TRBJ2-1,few,TGTGCCAGCAGACTAGCGGGAGAAAATGAGCAGTTCTTC,CASRLAGENEQFF
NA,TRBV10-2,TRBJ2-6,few,TGCGCCAGCAGTGAATCTGGGGCCAACGTCCTGACTTTC,CASSESGANVLTF
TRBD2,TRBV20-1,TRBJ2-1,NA,TGCAGTCCTGTGGATAGCGGGGGCCACAATGAGCAGTTCTTC,CSPVDSGGHNEQFF
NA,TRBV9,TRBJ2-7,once,TGTGCCAGCAGTTACGGGACCGAGTCCTACGAGCAGTACTTC,CASSYGTESYEQYF
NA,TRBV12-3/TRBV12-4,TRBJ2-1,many,TGTGCCAGCAGTTCTCTACGGGGTGGTGGACACAATGAGCAGTTCTTC,CASSSLRGGGHNEQFF
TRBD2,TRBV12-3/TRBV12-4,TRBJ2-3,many,TGTGCCAGCAGACTCTCTTCCCCGGGACTAGCGGGGTCGGTAGATACGCAGTATTTT,CASRLSSPGLAGSVDTQYF
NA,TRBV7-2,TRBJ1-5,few,TGTGCCAGCAGCTTAGCGGACACAGTTAGCAATCAGCCCCAGCATTTT,CASSLADTVSNQPQHF
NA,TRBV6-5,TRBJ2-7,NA,TGTGCCAGCAGTTCTCCCGGGACCGGATCCTACGAGCAGTACTTC,CASSSPGTGSYEQYF
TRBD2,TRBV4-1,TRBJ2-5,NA,TGCGCCAGCAGCCGAACTGAAACTAGCGGGACTCAAGAGACCCAGTACTTC,CASSRTETSGTQETQYF
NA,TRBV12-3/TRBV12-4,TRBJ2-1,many,TGTGCCAGCCAAGACCTAGTGTACAATGAGCAGTTCTTC,CASQDLVYNEQFF
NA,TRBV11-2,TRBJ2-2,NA,TGTGCCAGCAGCTTAAACAGGCGGACTTACACCGGGGAGCTGTTTTTT,CASSLNRRTYTGELFF
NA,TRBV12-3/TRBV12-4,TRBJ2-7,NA,TGTGCCAGCAGTTTAACAGGGATCGCCTACGAGCAGTACTTC,CASSLTGIAYEQYF
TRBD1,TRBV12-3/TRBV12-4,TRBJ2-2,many,TGTGCCAGCAGACCGGGACAGGGAACGGCCGGGGAGCTGTTTTTT,CASRPGQGTAGELFF
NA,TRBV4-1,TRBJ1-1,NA,TGCGCCAGCAGCCAAGAGGGCGAGGGAACCACTGAAGCTTTCTTT,CASSQEGEGTTEAFF
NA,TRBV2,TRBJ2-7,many,TGTGCCAGCAGGGGGCAGGGATACGAGCAGTACTTC,CASRGQGYEQYF
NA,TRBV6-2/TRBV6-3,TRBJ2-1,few,TGTGCCAGCAGTTCCCAATCGGGAACAGAGCAGTTCTTC,CASSSQSGTEQFF
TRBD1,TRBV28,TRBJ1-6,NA,TGTGCCAGCAGTTCGGGACAGTGGGATTCACCCCTCCACTTT,CASSSGQWDSPLHF
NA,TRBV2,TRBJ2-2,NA,TGTGCCAGCAGTGTTCTAGCGAGCACCGGGGAGCTGTTTTTT,CASSVLASTGELFF
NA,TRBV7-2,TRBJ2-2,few,TGTGCCAGCAGCTTTACTGTACAGTTCGCCGGGGAGCTGTTTTTT,CASSFTVQFAGELFF
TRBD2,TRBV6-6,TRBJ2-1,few,TGTGCCAGCAGTCTAGCGGGACCCCACAATGAGCAGTTCTTC,CASSLAGPHNEQFF
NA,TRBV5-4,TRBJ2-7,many,TGTGCCAGCAGCTCGCTTAGTGGCAGGGGAATTTACGAGCAGTACTTC,CASSSLSGRGIYEQYF
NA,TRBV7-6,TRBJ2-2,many,TGTGCCAGCAGCTTAGCCAGGGTGGGCACCGGGGAGCTGTTTTTT,CASSLARVGTGELFF
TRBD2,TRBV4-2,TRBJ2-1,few,TGTGCCAGCAGCATGAGTAGCGGGGCCTACAATGAGCAGTTCTTC,CASSMSSGAYNEQFF
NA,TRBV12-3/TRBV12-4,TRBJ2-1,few,TGTGCCAGCAGTTTAACCTTACAATACAATGAGCAGTTCTTC,CASSLTLQYNEQFF
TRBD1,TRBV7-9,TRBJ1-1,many,TGTGCCAGCGGAAGACAGGGTGGCACTGAAGCTTTCTTT,CASGRQGGTEAFF